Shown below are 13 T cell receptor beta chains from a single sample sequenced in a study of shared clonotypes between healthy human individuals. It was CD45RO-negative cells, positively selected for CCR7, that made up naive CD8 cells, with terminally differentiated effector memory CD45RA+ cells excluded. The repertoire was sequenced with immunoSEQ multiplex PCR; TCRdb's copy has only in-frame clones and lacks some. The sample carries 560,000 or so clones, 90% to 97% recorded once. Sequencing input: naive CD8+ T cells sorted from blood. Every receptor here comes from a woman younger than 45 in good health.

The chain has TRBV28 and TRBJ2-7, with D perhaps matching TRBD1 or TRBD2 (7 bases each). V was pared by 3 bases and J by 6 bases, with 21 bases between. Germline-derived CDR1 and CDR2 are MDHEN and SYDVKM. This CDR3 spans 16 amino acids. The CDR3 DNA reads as TGTGCCAGCAGTTTGGATGACAGGGCTAGCGGTGGCGAGCAGTACTTC. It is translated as CASSLDDRASGGEQYF.

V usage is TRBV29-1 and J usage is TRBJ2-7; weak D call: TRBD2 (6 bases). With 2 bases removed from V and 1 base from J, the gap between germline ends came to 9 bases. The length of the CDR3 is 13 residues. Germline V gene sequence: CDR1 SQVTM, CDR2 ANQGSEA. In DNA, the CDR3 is TGCAGCGTTGAAAGCGGGTTATCCTACGAGCAGTACTTC. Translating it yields CSVESGLSYEQYF.

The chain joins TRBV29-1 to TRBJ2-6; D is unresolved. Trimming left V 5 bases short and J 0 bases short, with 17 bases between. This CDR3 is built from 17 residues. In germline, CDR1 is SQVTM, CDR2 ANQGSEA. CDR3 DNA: TGCAGCGTTTTGGCCGGGCCCCACCCCTCTGGGGCCAACGTCCTGACTTTC. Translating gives CSVLAGPHPSGANVLTF.

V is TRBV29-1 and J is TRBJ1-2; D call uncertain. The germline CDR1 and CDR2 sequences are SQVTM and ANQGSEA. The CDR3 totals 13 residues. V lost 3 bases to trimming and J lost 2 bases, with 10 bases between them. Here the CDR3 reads CSVEDDGNYGYTF. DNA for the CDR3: TGCAGCGTTGAGGATGATGGCAACTATGGCTACACCTTC.

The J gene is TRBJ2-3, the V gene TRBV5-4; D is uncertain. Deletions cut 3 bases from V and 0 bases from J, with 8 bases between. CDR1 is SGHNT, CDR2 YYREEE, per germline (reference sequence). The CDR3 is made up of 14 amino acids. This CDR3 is CASSSLGSTDTQYF. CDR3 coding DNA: TGTGCCAGCAGCTCCTTAGGTAGCACAGATACGCAGTATTTT.

The CDR3 nucleotides are TGTGCCAGCAGTGGACGGACAGGGGAGAGCAATCAGCCCCAGCATTTT. This sequence encodes CASSGRTGESNQPQHF. J is TRBJ1-5 and V is TRBV2; TRBD1 agrees at 9 bases. The CDR3 contains 16 residues. CDR1 and CDR2 (germline): SNHLY, FYNNEI. The trim removed 4 bases at V and 1 base at J, leaving 5 bases unmatched.

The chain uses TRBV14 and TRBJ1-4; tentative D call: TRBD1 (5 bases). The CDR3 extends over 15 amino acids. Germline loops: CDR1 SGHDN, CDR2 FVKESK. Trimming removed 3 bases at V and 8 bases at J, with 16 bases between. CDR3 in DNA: TGTGCCAGCAGCCAGAGATGGGGGAGTTTCGAAAAACTGTTTTTT. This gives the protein CASSQRWGSFEKLFF.

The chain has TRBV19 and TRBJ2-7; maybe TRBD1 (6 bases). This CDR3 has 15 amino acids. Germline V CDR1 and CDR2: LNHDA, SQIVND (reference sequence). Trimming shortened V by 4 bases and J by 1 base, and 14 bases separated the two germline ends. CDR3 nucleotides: TGTGCCAGTAGTAGGGGTACAGGGTTTTCCTACGAGCAGTACTTC. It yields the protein CASSRGTGFSYEQYF. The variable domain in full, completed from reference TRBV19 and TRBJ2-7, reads DGGITQSPKYLFRKEGQNVTLSCEQNLNHDAMYWYRQDPGQGLRLIYYSQIVNDFQKGDIAEGYSVSREKKESFPLTVTSAQKNPTAFYLCASSRGTGFSYEQYFGPGTRLTVT.

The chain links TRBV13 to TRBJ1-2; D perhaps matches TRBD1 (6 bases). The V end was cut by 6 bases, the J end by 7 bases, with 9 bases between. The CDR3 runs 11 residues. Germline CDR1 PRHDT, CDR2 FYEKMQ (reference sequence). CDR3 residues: CASSTGRGYTF. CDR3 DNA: TGTGCCAGCAGTACAGGGCGTGGCTACACCTTC. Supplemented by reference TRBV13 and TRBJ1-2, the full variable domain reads AAGVIQSPRHLIKEKRETATLKCYPIPRHDTVYWYQQGPGQDPQFLISFYEKMQSDKGSIPDRFSAQQFSDYHSELNMSSLELGDSALYFCASSTGRGYTFGSGTRLTVV.

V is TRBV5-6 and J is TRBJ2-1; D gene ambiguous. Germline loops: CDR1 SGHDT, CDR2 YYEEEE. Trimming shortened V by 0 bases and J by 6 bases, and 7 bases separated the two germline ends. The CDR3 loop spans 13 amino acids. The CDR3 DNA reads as TGTGCCAGCAGCTTGGAACGGACCAATGAGCAGTTCTTC. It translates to CASSLERTNEQFF.

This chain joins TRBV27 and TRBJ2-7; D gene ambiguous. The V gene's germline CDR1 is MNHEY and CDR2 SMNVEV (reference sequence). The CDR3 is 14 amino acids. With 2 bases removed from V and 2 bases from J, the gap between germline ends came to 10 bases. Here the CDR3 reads CASSLGWQTYEQYF. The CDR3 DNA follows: TGTGCCAGCAGTTTAGGTTGGCAGACCTACGAGCAGTACTTC.

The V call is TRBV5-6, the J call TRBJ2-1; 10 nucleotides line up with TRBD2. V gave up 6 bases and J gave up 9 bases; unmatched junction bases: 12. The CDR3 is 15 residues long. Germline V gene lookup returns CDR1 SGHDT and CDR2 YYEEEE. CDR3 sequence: CASTPRLAGVFEQFF. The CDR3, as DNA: TGTGCCAGCACCCCCCGGCTAGCGGGAGTCTTTGAGCAGTTCTTC.

The CDR3 is CASRDDSGRASGELFF. The DNA of the CDR3 is TGTGCCAGCAGGGACGATAGCGGGAGGGCCTCCGGGGAGCTGTTTTTT. The chain couples TRBV28 to TRBJ2-2, with TRBD2 identical over 11 bases. The CDR3 is 16 residues long. Germline-derived CDR1 and CDR2 are MDHEN and SYDVKM. After removal of 6 bases from V and 6 bases from J, the junction contained 9 bases not matched to a gene.